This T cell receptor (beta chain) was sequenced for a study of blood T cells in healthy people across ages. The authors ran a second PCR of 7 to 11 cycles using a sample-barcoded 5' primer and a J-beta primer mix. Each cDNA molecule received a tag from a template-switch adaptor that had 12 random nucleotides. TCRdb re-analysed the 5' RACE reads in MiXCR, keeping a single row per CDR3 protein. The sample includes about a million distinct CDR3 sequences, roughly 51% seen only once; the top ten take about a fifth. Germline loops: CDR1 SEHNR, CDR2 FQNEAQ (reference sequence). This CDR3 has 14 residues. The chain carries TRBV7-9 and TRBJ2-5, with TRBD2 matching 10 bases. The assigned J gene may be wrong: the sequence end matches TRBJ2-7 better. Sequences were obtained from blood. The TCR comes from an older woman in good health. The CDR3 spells CASSLSGRDYEQYF. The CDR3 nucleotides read TGTGCCAGCAGCTTAAGCGGGAGGGACTACGAGCAGTACTTC.